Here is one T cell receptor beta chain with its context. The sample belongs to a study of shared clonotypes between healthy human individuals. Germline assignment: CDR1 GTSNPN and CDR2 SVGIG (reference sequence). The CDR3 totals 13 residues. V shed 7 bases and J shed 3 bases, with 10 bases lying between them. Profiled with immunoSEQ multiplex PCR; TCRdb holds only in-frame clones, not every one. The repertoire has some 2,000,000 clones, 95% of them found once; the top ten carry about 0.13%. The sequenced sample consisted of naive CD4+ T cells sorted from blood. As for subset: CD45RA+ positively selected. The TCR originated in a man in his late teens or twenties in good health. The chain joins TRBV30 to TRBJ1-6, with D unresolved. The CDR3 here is CAFGGSYNSPLHF. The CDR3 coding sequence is TGTGCCTTTGGCGGAAGCTATAATTCACCCCTCCACTTT. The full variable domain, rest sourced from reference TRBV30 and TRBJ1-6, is SQTIHQWPATLVQPVGSPLSLECTVEGTSNPNLYWYRQAAGRGLQLLFYSVGIGQISSEVPQNLSASRPQDRQFILSSKKLLLSDSGFYLCAFGGSYNSPLHFGNGTRLTVT.